This T cell receptor beta chain emerged from a study of cytomegalovirus exposure and HLA in healthy donors. Trimming took 5 bases from V and 5 from J, leaving 13 bases between them. This CDR3 has 14 amino acids. The germline gives CDR1 LNHNV, CDR2 YYDKDF (reference sequence). Method: immunoSEQ multiplex PCR; TCRdb's copy keeps in-frame clones and lacks some. The profile shows roughly 190,000 clones, around nine tenths of them singletons. The chain has TRBV15 and TRBJ2-1, with D perhaps TRBD2 (5 bases). This clonotype was obtained from a man aged 25-45 years in good health and CMV-seropositive. The sequenced sample was PBMCs. CDR3 nucleotides: TGTGCCACCAGCGGAGGCTGGCTCAACAATGAGCAGTTCTTC. Translated: CATSGGWLNNEQFF.